This TCR beta chain stems from a study of blood T cell repertoires in COVID-19. Study overall: Acute and convalescent COVID-19 samples came from the United States, Italy and Spain. T cells, B-cell-depleted T cells, or PBMCs provided the cDNA or gDNA that served as material.

As handled by the study authors: Reference gene primer amplification gave nucleated cell count estimates. Libraries were prepared by immunoSEQ multiplex PCR; TCRdb keeps only in-frame clonotypes and omits some of them. V and J calls and clone size follow that table, whereas D and trimming were derived from the DNA. The data show some 53,000 clones, with 70% to 90% seen just once and 14% held by the top ten. Germline V gene data show CDR1 as MNHEY and CDR2 as SVGEGT. Trimming cost V 2 bases and J 4 bases, with 7 bases left between them. The CDR3 runs 13 residues. The chain employs TRBV6-2 or TRBV6-3 and TRBJ2-3, with D hard to call. The sequence came from a man between 65 and 79 years old with acute or convalescent COVID-19. What was sequenced was peripheral blood. The CDR3, as DNA: TGTGCCAGCAGTTACCCAGTATCAGATACGCAGTATTTT. The encoded protein is CASSYPVSDTQYF.